This TCR beta chain was identified in a study of T cells after yellow fever vaccination. Study details: It was SMART-Seq v4 Ultra Low Input that prepared the fractions with low cell numbers. Study-wide findings and caveats: Abundant clonotypes from the bulk population could get into FACS-sorted repertoires as contaminants.

A single record per CDR3 protein comes from TCRdb applying MiXCR to the 5' RACE reads. The sample contains a few hundred thousand distinct CDR3 sequences, about a sixth of which appear only once. J gave up 2 bases and V 5 bases, and 7 bases lay outside the gene matches. Germline V gene data show CDR1 as SEHNR and CDR2 as FQNEAQ (reference sequence). The CDR3 runs to 15 residues. This clonotype was seen only a few times. The antigen remains undetermined. Sequenced here: PBMCs, sampled less than 6 days after the first yellow fever vaccination. The clonotype was recovered from a man younger than 30 who received the YFV17D yellow fever vaccine. The chain recombines TRBV7-9 with TRBJ2-7, with TRBD1 identical over 9 bases. The CDR3 is CASSPMDRGPYEQYF. DNA for the CDR3: TGTGCCAGCAGCCCAATGGACAGGGGACCCTACGAGCAGTACTTC.